The rows below give T cell receptor beta chains drawn from one sample of a study of T cell changes during pregnancy in multiple sclerosis. The table came from immunoSEQ multiplex PCR; TCRdb's copy has only in-frame clones and leaves some out. This table has around 110,000 clones, around 90% appearing once. This specimen consisted of peripheral blood, obtained in the third trimester of pregnancy. The receptor source for this set is a female donor in good health, enrolled as a control in a pregnancy study. Both conserved end residues are part of each CDR3. D genes are given only for firm matches. Clone size is given for some rows only: seen once, a few or many times, or a class if the clone is expanded.

j_call d_call v_call clone_size cdr3_aa
TRBJ2-1 TRBD2 TRBV7-3 . CASSRLGGDNEQFF
TRBJ2-1 TRBD2 TRBV10-3 . CAISESLAGFDNEQFF
TRBJ1-6 . TRBV25-1 . CASSTQGHSPLHF
TRBJ1-6 TRBD1 TRBV11-2 . CASSSRTGNSPLHF
TRBJ1-1 TRBD1 TRBV27 . CASSSTGGWAFF
TRBJ2-1 TRBD2 TRBV6-4 . CASSGLAGGNEQFF
TRBJ2-1 . TRBV19 . CASSISYGSSYNEQFF
TRBJ1-2 TRBD1 TRBV5-1 . CASSKTGGDYGYTF
TRBJ2-7 TRBD1 TRBV14 . CASSQTGLMDEQYF
TRBJ2-7 . TRBV7-9 . CASINTYRQGPSSYEQYF
TRBJ2-5 TRBD1 TRBV2 . CASGTGKETQYF
TRBJ1-2 . TRBV6-5 . CASSYRQPRVYTF
TRBJ2-5 . TRBV30 once CAWSGPVISETQYF
TRBJ2-3 TRBD1 TRBV5-1 . CASSTGQGPKSTDTQYF
TRBJ1-5 . TRBV19 . CASTLGQIDQPQHF
TRBJ2-3 . TRBV9 . CASSAYSGPDTQYF
TRBJ1-2 . TRBV9 . CASSVDRSLLYGYTF
TRBJ1-6 . TRBV7-3 . CASSFLPNSPLHF
TRBJ1-1 TRBD1 TRBV27 once CASSYQGGNTEAFF
TRBJ1-1 . TRBV29-1 . CSVLTGEAFF
TRBJ1-2 TRBD1 TRBV7-9 . CASSPGTGRGYGYTF
TRBJ2-7 TRBD1 TRBV19 few CASSLSDRVGEQYF
TRBJ2-1 . TRBV5-1 . CASSLPGFYNEQFF
TRBJ1-2 . TRBV2 . CASSQTPDSHYGYTF
TRBJ1-2 . TRBV4-1 . CASSHNQGRVGGYTF
TRBJ2-2 . TRBV5-6 . CASSSPLFGRENTGELFF
TRBJ2-7 . TRBV5-5 . CASSFRDTNYEQYF
TRBJ2-2 TRBD2 TRBV7-3 once CASSPGGGLAFAGELFF
TRBJ1-2 TRBD1 TRBV16 . CASSQSGTANYGYTF
TRBJ1-1 TRBD1 TRBV7-3 . CASSSGQANTEAFF
TRBJ2-7 TRBD2 TRBV2 . CASSEAGGTSGEVQYF
TRBJ1-2 . TRBV11-3 . CASSQGRGGVYGYTF
TRBJ1-2 . TRBV30 . CAWSNQGGYTF
TRBJ1-2 . TRBV4-1 . CASSPLGGRRNGYTF
TRBJ2-3 TRBD2 TRBV5-4 . CASSSASGGALDTQYF
TRBJ2-7 . TRBV10-3 . CAISESIGGPAGEQYF
TRBJ1-1 . TRBV9 . CASSDFEGGEAFF